A selection of T cell receptor beta chains follows, all from one sample in a study of shared clonotypes between healthy human individuals. Sequencing was performed with immunoSEQ multiplex PCR; in TCRdb, only in-frame clones are kept and a portion is missing. The sample lists approximately 500,000 clones, 95% to 97% occurring once. The sample taken for sequencing was naive CD4+ T cells sorted from blood. The receptors were gathered from a woman in her 30s in good health. Both conserved end residues are part of each CDR3. The order of the fields is V gene, clone size, D gene, J gene, CDR3 protein, CDR3 DNA. D genes are given only for firm matches. For some rows the clone size is stated as once, few or many, or as a class when expanded; others skip it.

V gene: TRBV11-2
clone size: .
D gene: .
J gene: TRBJ2-7
CDR3 protein: CASSLAEQYF
CDR3 DNA: TGTGCCAGCAGCTTGGCCGAGCAGTACTTC

V gene: TRBV7-9
clone size: .
D gene: .
J gene: TRBJ2-7
CDR3 protein: CASSLSGPYEQYF
CDR3 DNA: TGTGCCAGCAGCTTAAGCGGGCCCTACGAGCAGTACTTC

V gene: TRBV29-1
clone size: .
D gene: TRBD1
J gene: TRBJ2-1
CDR3 protein: CSVEEDRVYNEQFF
CDR3 DNA: TGCAGCGTTGAAGAGGACAGGGTTTACAATGAGCAGTTCTTC

V gene: TRBV10-3
clone size: .
D gene: .
J gene: TRBJ1-4
CDR3 protein: CAISRDWTENEKLFF
CDR3 DNA: TGTGCCATCAGTAGAGATTGGACTGAGAATGAAAAACTGTTTTTT

V gene: TRBV15
clone size: .
D gene: .
J gene: TRBJ2-5
CDR3 protein: CATSRDSGETQYF
CDR3 DNA: TGTGCCACCAGCAGAGATTCGGGGGAGACCCAGTACTTC

V gene: TRBV28
clone size: .
D gene: .
J gene: TRBJ1-5
CDR3 protein: CASSLNQPQHF
CDR3 DNA: TGTGCCAGCAGTTTGAATCAGCCCCAGCATTTT

V gene: TRBV6-5
clone size: .
D gene: .
J gene: TRBJ1-4
CDR3 protein: CASSYAGPNEKLFF
CDR3 DNA: TGTGCCAGCAGTTACGCGGGCCCGAATGAAAAACTGTTTTTT

V gene: TRBV5-1
clone size: .
D gene: TRBD1
J gene: TRBJ1-2
CDR3 protein: CASSAGQGAPTF
CDR3 DNA: TGCGCCAGCAGCGCCGGACAGGGGGCGCCCACCTTC

V gene: TRBV18
clone size: .
D gene: TRBD1
J gene: TRBJ2-1
CDR3 protein: CASSLQGDEQFF
CDR3 DNA: TGTGCCAGCTCACTACAGGGGGATGAGCAGTTCTTC

V gene: TRBV9
clone size: once
D gene: TRBD1
J gene: TRBJ2-7
CDR3 protein: CASSVGQVEGLYEQYF
CDR3 DNA: TGTGCCAGCAGCGTTGGACAGGTTGAGGGTCTCTACGAGCAGTACTTC

V gene: TRBV5-1
clone size: .
D gene: .
J gene: TRBJ2-6
CDR3 protein: CASSLSGAGANVLTF
CDR3 DNA: TGCGCCAGCAGCTTGTCAGGGGCTGGGGCCAACGTCCTGACTTTC

V gene: TRBV29-1
clone size: .
D gene: TRBD1
J gene: TRBJ2-7
CDR3 protein: CSARGSYEQYF
CDR3 DNA: TGCAGCGCCAGGGGGAGCTACGAGCAGTACTTC

V gene: TRBV7-2
clone size: .
D gene: TRBD2
J gene: TRBJ2-5
CDR3 protein: CASNTRLALETQYF
CDR3 DNA: TGTGCCAGCAACACCAGACTAGCATTAGAGACCCAGTACTTC

V gene: TRBV18
clone size: .
D gene: .
J gene: TRBJ1-5
CDR3 protein: CASPQRREGSVFYQPQHF
CDR3 DNA: TGTGCCAGCCCCCAGCGCAGGGAGGGATCGGTCTTCTATCAGCCCCAGCATTTT

V gene: TRBV28
clone size: .
D gene: TRBD1
J gene: TRBJ2-5
CDR3 protein: CASRPTGAGETQYF
CDR3 DNA: TGTGCCAGCAGACCCACAGGGGCGGGTGAGACCCAGTACTTC

V gene: TRBV7-9
clone size: .
D gene: .
J gene: TRBJ2-5
CDR3 protein: CASSRGVSGEQYF
CDR3 DNA: TGTGCCAGCAGCAGGGGCGTTTCAGGGGAGCAGTACTTC

V gene: TRBV28
clone size: .
D gene: .
J gene: TRBJ2-3
CDR3 protein: CASSFGGPSTDTQYF
CDR3 DNA: TGTGCCAGCAGTTTCGGGGGCCCTAGCACAGATACGCAGTATTTT

V gene: TRBV30
clone size: few
D gene: TRBD1
J gene: TRBJ1-2
CDR3 protein: CAWSAGQDAYTF
CDR3 DNA: TGTGCCTGGAGTGCAGGACAGGATGCCTACACCTTC

V gene: TRBV5-4
clone size: .
D gene: .
J gene: TRBJ2-1
CDR3 protein: CASSFPLGGDEQFF
CDR3 DNA: TGTGCCAGCAGCTTCCCCTTGGGCGGGGATGAGCAGTTCTTC

V gene: TRBV5-1
clone size: .
D gene: .
J gene: TRBJ1-6
CDR3 protein: CASRSAGSSYNSPLHF
CDR3 DNA: TGCGCCAGCAGATCAGCAGGGAGCTCCTATAATTCACCCCTCCACTTT

V gene: TRBV4-1
clone size: .
D gene: TRBD1
J gene: TRBJ1-4
CDR3 protein: CASSQVGTGNEKLFF
CDR3 DNA: TGCGCCAGCAGCCAAGTGGGGACAGGGAATGAAAAACTGTTTTTT

V gene: TRBV28
clone size: .
D gene: TRBD1
J gene: TRBJ1-2
CDR3 protein: CASSRHRGRNYGYTF
CDR3 DNA: TGTGCCAGCAGTCGACACAGGGGGAGAAACTATGGCTACACCTTC

V gene: TRBV25-1
clone size: .
D gene: .
J gene: TRBJ1-4
CDR3 protein: CASSEYEKLFF
CDR3 DNA: TGTGCCAGCAGTGAGTACGAAAAACTGTTTTTT

V gene: TRBV7-2
clone size: .
D gene: .
J gene: TRBJ2-6
CDR3 protein: CASSLPRRQSRANVLTF
CDR3 DNA: TGTGCCAGCAGCTTGCCGAGACGACAAAGTCGGGCCAACGTCCTGACTTTC

V gene: TRBV5-1
clone size: .
D gene: .
J gene: TRBJ1-5
CDR3 protein: CASSSRLTGRAGNQPQHF
CDR3 DNA: TGCGCCAGCAGCTCGAGACTTACAGGGCGGGCTGGCAATCAGCCCCAGCATTTT

V gene: TRBV20-1
clone size: .
D gene: .
J gene: TRBJ1-1
CDR3 protein: CVSGENTEAFF
CDR3 DNA: TGCGTATCCGGGGAAAACACTGAAGCTTTCTTT

V gene: TRBV5-1
clone size: .
D gene: .
J gene: TRBJ2-3
CDR3 protein: CASKTGTFLGADTQYF
CDR3 DNA: TGCGCCAGTAAAACCGGGACATTTCTGGGGGCAGATACGCAGTATTTT

V gene: TRBV6-1
clone size: .
D gene: TRBD1
J gene: TRBJ1-5
CDR3 protein: CASSGGTGTNSNQPQHF
CDR3 DNA: TGTGCCAGCAGTGGGGGGACAGGGACTAATAGCAATCAGCCCCAGCATTTT

V gene: TRBV4-1
clone size: .
D gene: .
J gene: TRBJ1-2
CDR3 protein: CASSQVGGPDYGYTF
CDR3 DNA: TGCGCCAGCAGCCAAGTGGGAGGGCCGGACTATGGCTACACCTTC

V gene: TRBV28
clone size: .
D gene: TRBD1
J gene: TRBJ2-7
CDR3 protein: CASSPRDRDIDEQYF
CDR3 DNA: TGTGCCAGCAGTCCTCGGGACAGGGACATCGACGAGCAGTACTTC

V gene: TRBV28
clone size: .
D gene: .
J gene: TRBJ2-5
CDR3 protein: CASRRNGLGEETQYF
CDR3 DNA: TGTGCCAGCAGGCGCAACGGGTTAGGGGAAGAGACCCAGTACTTC

V gene: TRBV5-8
clone size: .
D gene: .
J gene: TRBJ1-4
CDR3 protein: CASRIWGDEKLFF
CDR3 DNA: TGTGCCAGCAGAATCTGGGGGGATGAAAAACTGTTTTTT

V gene: TRBV19
clone size: .
D gene: TRBD1
J gene: TRBJ2-6
CDR3 protein: CASRDRGSGANVLTF
CDR3 DNA: TGTGCCAGTAGGGACAGGGGGTCTGGGGCCAACGTCCTGACTTTC

V gene: TRBV4-2
clone size: .
D gene: .
J gene: TRBJ1-5
CDR3 protein: CASRESLAGNQPQHF
CDR3 DNA: TGTGCCAGCAGAGAGAGCCTGGCGGGCAATCAGCCCCAGCATTTT

V gene: TRBV27
clone size: .
D gene: .
J gene: TRBJ2-7
CDR3 protein: CATKTRGPYEQYF
CDR3 DNA: TGTGCCACCAAAACCAGGGGCCCCTACGAGCAGTACTTC

V gene: TRBV2
clone size: .
D gene: .
J gene: TRBJ2-3
CDR3 protein: CASSATGSDTQYF
CDR3 DNA: TGTGCCAGCAGTGCGACAGGTTCAGATACGCAGTATTTT

V gene: TRBV14
clone size: .
D gene: TRBD2
J gene: TRBJ2-6
CDR3 protein: CASSQFSGRASGANVLTF
CDR3 DNA: TGTGCCAGCAGCCAATTTAGCGGGAGGGCCTCTGGGGCCAACGTCCTGACTTTC

V gene: TRBV11-1
clone size: .
D gene: .
J gene: TRBJ1-1
CDR3 protein: CASSVRGRTEAFF
CDR3 DNA: TGTGCCAGCAGCGTAAGGGGTAGGACTGAAGCTTTCTTT

V gene: TRBV9
clone size: .
D gene: .
J gene: TRBJ1-2
CDR3 protein: CASSEAPYGDDGYTF
CDR3 DNA: TGTGCCAGCAGCGAGGCCCCCTACGGGGATGATGGCTACACCTTC

V gene: TRBV18
clone size: .
D gene: TRBD2
J gene: TRBJ2-7
CDR3 protein: CASSPRTSGSITYEQYF
CDR3 DNA: TGTGCCAGCTCTCCCCGGACTAGCGGGAGTATAACCTACGAGCAGTACTTC

V gene: TRBV11-2
clone size: .
D gene: .
J gene: TRBJ1-1
CDR3 protein: CASSSEPRGAEAFF
CDR3 DNA: TGTGCCAGCAGCTCGGAGCCGCGAGGCGCTGAAGCTTTCTTT